This passage covers 17 T cell receptor beta chains from one sample sequenced in a study of memory CD4+ T cells and cytomegalovirus serostatus. The repertoire was sequenced with immunoSEQ multiplex PCR; TCRdb's copy has only in-frame clones and lacks some. The table has under 55,000 clones, approximately 82% seen once. Single viable CD3+CD4+CD8-CD45RO+ cells were sorted as the memory CD4+ T cells. Sequencing was performed on memory CD4+ T cells from blood. Every receptor here comes from an adult in good health and CMV-seropositive.

As regards this clone: Other DNA sequences from this sample encode an identical CDR3 as well. The rearrangement links TRBV9 to TRBJ2-2; 7 bases agree with TRBD2. Germline V CDR1 and CDR2: SGDLS, YYNGEE. The CDR3 spans 14 residues. V trimming: 5 bases; J trimming: 1 base; junction bases outside the gene matches: 2. The CDR3 loop reads CASRASGNTGELFF. Written as DNA, the CDR3 is TGTGCCAGCAGAGCTAGCGGGAACACCGGGGAGCTGTTTTTT.

The chain recombines TRBV5-8 with TRBJ2-5; 7 bases are a match to TRBD2. The germline gives CDR1 SGHTS, CDR2 YDEGEE. This CDR3 contains 15 residues. V lost 0 bases and J lost 5; bases outside the gene matches: 7. CDR3 bases: TGTGCCAGCAGCTTGGTTGGACTAGGAGATGAGACCCAGTACTTC. The encoded protein is CASSLVGLGDETQYF.

The chain links TRBV15 to TRBJ2-1, with D perhaps TRBD2 (5 bases). Deletions cut 2 bases from V and 6 bases from J, with 11 bases between. The CDR3 extends over 14 amino acids. CDR1 and CDR2 from the germline V gene are LNHNV and YYDKDF (reference sequence). This CDR3 is CATSRRTVPNEQFF. CDR3 coding DNA: TGTGCCACCAGCAGACGGACTGTCCCCAATGAGCAGTTCTTC.

This clone was picked up a small number of times. This sequence joins TRBV5-1 and TRBJ2-5; D gene ambiguous. Trimming pared 0 bases from V and 1 base from J, leaving 7 bases between. This CDR3 is built from 14 residues. The V gene's germline CDR1 is SGHRS and CDR2 YFSETQ. CDR3 sequence (DNA): TGCGCCAGCAGCTTGGATCGGACCCAAGAGACCCAGTACTTC. Its translation is CASSLDRTQETQYF.

The rearrangement uses TRBV6-1 and TRBJ1-2; D is unresolved. The CDR3 runs 13 residues. Trimming stripped 6 bases from V and 2 bases from J, with 10 bases between. Germline V gene lookup returns CDR1 MNHNS and CDR2 SASEGT. The CDR3 region has the DNA TGTGCCAGCAGCCTCGGACGGAACTATGGCTACACCTTC. It is translated as CASSLGRNYGYTF.

The chain employs TRBV20-1 and TRBJ2-7; the D gene is possibly TRBD2 (6 bases). The CDR3 extends over 11 amino acids. Trimming shortened V by 1 base and J by 11 bases, and 12 bases separated the two germline ends. CDR1 and CDR2 from the germline V gene are DFQATT and SNEGSKA (reference sequence). CDR3 amino acids: CSARVQRREYF. The DNA of the CDR3 is TGCAGTGCTAGAGTGCAAAGGAGGGAGTACTTC.

The chain employs TRBV18 and TRBJ2-5; 9 bases map to TRBD1. The trim removed 5 bases at V and 7 bases at J, leaving 8 bases unmatched. The CDR3 length is 14 residues. CDR1 and CDR2 from the germline V gene are KGHSH and LQKENI. The CDR3 protein is CASSAGQGLGTQYF. The CDR3 region has the DNA TGTGCCAGCTCAGCGGGACAGGGACTGGGGACCCAGTACTTC.

The CDR3 DNA is TGTGCCAGCAGCTTAGTGGAGGATCAGCCCCAGCATTTT. This gives the protein CASSLVEDQPQHF. The chain links TRBV7-2 to TRBJ1-5; D is unresolved. Germline V gives CDR1 SGHTA, CDR2 FQGNSA. CDR3 length: 13 amino acids. Trimming removed 1 base from V and 5 bases from J, with 6 bases in between.

The genes are TRBV29-1 and TRBJ2-7; 9 bases are a match to TRBD2. Germline-derived CDR1 and CDR2 are SQVTM and ANQGSEA. This CDR3 is built from 14 residues. The V gene end was trimmed by 5 bases and the J gene end by 2 bases; junction bases not matched to a gene: 7. This CDR3 reads CSVNRTSATYEQYF. CDR3 DNA: TGCAGCGTTAACCGGACTAGCGCCACCTACGAGCAGTACTTC.

The CDR3 region has the DNA TGCGCCAGCAGCTTGGGTACTTGGCTCCCTACCTACGAGCAGTACTTC. It yields the protein CASSLGTWLPTYEQYF. The chain carries TRBV5-1 and TRBJ2-5; D is uncertain. The end of the DNA fits TRBJ2-7 better, so the J call may be wrong. CDR1 is SGHRS and CDR2 is YFSETQ in the germline V gene. The CDR3 loop spans 16 amino acids.

This clone was seen a single time. The chain combines TRBV5-4 with TRBJ2-2; no firm D call. V was clipped by 3 bases and J by 1 base, with 10 bases between them. The CDR3 contains 15 residues. Per the germline V gene, CDR1 is SGHNT and CDR2 is YYREEE (reference sequence). CDR3 protein: CASSSSPKNTGELFF. As DNA, the CDR3 is TGTGCCAGCAGCTCGTCCCCAAAGAACACCGGGGAGCTGTTTTTT.

The chain recombines TRBV18 with TRBJ2-7; either TRBD1 or TRBD2 may supply D (7 bases each). Between the trimmed V and J ends, which lost 7 bases and 0 bases, there was a span of 16 bases. The CDR3 length is 15 residues. Germline CDR1 is KGHSH and CDR2 is LQKENI. CDR3 in DNA: TGTGCCAGCTACCCCCAGGGGGGGAGCTCCTACGAGCAGTACTTC. Protein: CASYPQGGSSYEQYF.

The chain couples TRBV7-2 to TRBJ1-4, with 7 bases identical to TRBD1. J gave up 4 bases and V 5 bases, and 4 bases lay outside the gene matches. The CDR3 runs to 14 residues. Germline loops: CDR1 SGHTA, CDR2 FQGNSA. The CDR3 DNA follows: TGTGCCAGCAGCCAGGGGGGCCTTAATGAAAAACTGTTTTTT. It is translated as CASSQGGLNEKLFF.

This sequence joins TRBV7-9 and TRBJ2-7, with unresolved D. The CDR3 covers 14 residues. Germline values: CDR1 SEHNR, CDR2 FQNEAQ (reference sequence). V was pared by 0 bases and J by 3 bases, with 9 bases between. The CDR3 sequence is CASSLAYTSYEQYF. The CDR3 coding sequence is TGTGCCAGCAGCTTAGCTTACACGAGCTACGAGCAGTACTTC.

The chain carries TRBV28 and TRBJ1-2, with a weak D call TRBD1 (6 bases). Germline V CDR1 and CDR2: MDHEN, SYDVKM. V lost 2 bases and J 3 bases, leaving 13 bases between the germline ends. CDR3 length: 15 residues. CDR3 coding DNA: TGTGCCAGCAGTTTAACGGGGGCCCCTTACTATGGCTACACCTTC. Protein sequence: CASSLTGAPYYGYTF.

CDR3 region: CASSWMGQGNYGYTF. For the CDR3, the DNA is TGTGCCAGCAGCTGGATGGGACAGGGTAACTATGGCTACACCTTC. The chain employs TRBV7-2 and TRBJ1-2; TRBD1 aligns across 9 bases. Germline values: CDR1 SGHTA, CDR2 FQGNSA. Unmatched junction bases numbered 4, after V lost 4 bases and J lost 1 base. CDR3 length: 15 residues. Supplemented by reference TRBV7-2 and TRBJ1-2, the full variable domain reads GAGVSQSPSNKVTEKGKDVELRCDPISGHTALYWYRQSLGQGLEFLIYFQGNSAPDKSGLPSDRFSAERTGGSVSTLTIQRTQQEDSAVYLCASSWMGQGNYGYTFGSGTRLTVV.

The chain employs TRBV19 and TRBJ1-5; the D is unclear. Between the trimmed V and J ends, which lost 5 bases and 3 bases, there was a span of 5 bases. The V gene's germline CDR1 is LNHDA and CDR2 SQIVND (reference sequence). CDR3 length: 12 amino acids. The CDR3 region is CASSPNNQPQHF. CDR3 coding DNA: TGTGCCAGTAGTCCAAACAATCAGCCCCAGCATTTT.